A single sample is the source of the 15 T cell receptor beta chains below, sequenced in a study of cytomegalovirus exposure and HLA in healthy donors. PCR amplification relied on 60 Vbeta primers (plus 13 Jbeta primers). Clones were read by immunoSEQ multiplex PCR, and TCRdb kept only the in-frame ones, dropping some. The table for this sample gives 40,000 to 50,000 clones. The sample taken for sequencing was PBMCs. The receptors stem from a woman between 35 and 50 years old in good health and CMV-seronegative.

This rearrangement joins TRBV29-1 to TRBJ2-7; TRBD2 matches 10 bases. CDR3 length equals 15 residues. With 5 bases clipped from V and 2 bases from J, the junction kept 9 bases outside the gene matches. Germline loops: CDR1 SQVTM, CDR2 ANQGSEA. The CDR3 nucleotides are TGCAGCGTTTCCGACCCCGGGACTAGCGCCTACGAGCAGTACTTC. It yields the protein CSVSDPGTSAYEQYF.

The V and J genes are TRBV7-2 and TRBJ1-1, with 9 bases matching TRBD1. The CDR3 extends over 13 amino acids. Trimming took 1 base from V and 7 from J; bases not matched to a gene: 1. Germline V lookup: CDR1 SGHTA, CDR2 FQGNSA. Here the CDR3 reads CASSLGQGVEAFF. As DNA, the CDR3 is TGTGCCAGCAGCTTAGGACAGGGGGTTGAAGCTTTCTTT.

V gene TRBV7-9 combines with J gene TRBJ1-1, with 7 nucleotides matching TRBD1. The ends lost 3 bases at V and 0 bases at J; junction bases unmatched: 7. The CDR3 sequence is 16 residues long. CDR1 is SEHNR and CDR2 is FQNEAQ in the germline V gene (reference sequence). CDR3 in DNA: TGTGCCAGCAGCTTCCGACAGGGACCCATGAACACTGAAGCTTTCTTT. It translates to CASSFRQGPMNTEAFF.

V gene TRBV7-3 combines with J gene TRBJ2-1, with D perhaps matching TRBD2 (5 bases). CDR3 length: 16 amino acids. The V end was cut by 5 bases, the J end by 2 bases, with 16 bases between. Germline V gives CDR1 SGHTA, CDR2 FQGTGA. CDR3 coding DNA: TGTGCCAGCAGCCTGCACCAAGCGGCCACCTACAATGAGCAGTTCTTC. It encodes CASSLHQAATYNEQFF.

The J gene is TRBJ2-3, the V gene TRBV5-1, with 7 bases identical to TRBD2. The CDR3 extends over 16 amino acids. CDR1 SGHRS and CDR2 YFSETQ come from the germline V gene. J gave up 6 bases and V 0 bases, and 10 bases lay outside the gene matches. CDR3 sequence: CASSLGKGTTWDTQYF. The CDR3 coding sequence is TGCGCCAGCAGCTTGGGAAAGGGGACTACCTGGGATACGCAGTATTTT.

V gene TRBV19 combines with J gene TRBJ2-7, with 7 positions matching TRBD1. The CDR3 is 12 residues long. Germline values: CDR1 LNHDA, CDR2 SQIVND (reference sequence). The V and J ends lost 3 bases and 5 bases, in that order; junction bases with no gene match: 1. CDR3 amino acids: CASSITGDEQYF. CDR3 DNA sequence: TGTGCCAGTAGTATTACAGGGGACGAGCAGTACTTC.

The chain links TRBV30 to TRBJ1-2, with D possibly matching TRBD1 (6 bases). Per the germline V gene, CDR1 is GTSNPN and CDR2 is SVGIG (reference sequence). V dropped 5 bases and J dropped 4 bases, with 14 bases sitting between them. The CDR3 contains 13 residues. In DNA, the CDR3 is TGTGCCTGGGGGGGCGCGTTCGGCTATGGCTACACCTTC. As protein: CAWGGAFGYGYTF.

V and J are TRBV4-3 and TRBJ1-1; D unclear. Trimming removed 4 bases from V and 6 bases from J, with 33 bases in between. The V gene's germline CDR1 is LGHNA and CDR2 YSLEER. This CDR3 has 20 residues. CDR3 region: CASSLFFPAGVGSFSSEAFF. In DNA, the CDR3 is TGCGCCAGCAGCCTATTCTTTCCGGCAGGTGTGGGCAGTTTTTCCTCTGAAGCTTTCTTT.

The gene calls are TRBV4-2 and TRBJ2-2, with D maybe TRBD2 (6 bases). The germline CDR1 and CDR2 sequences are LGHNA and YNFKEQ. This CDR3 is 16 amino acids long. V shed 0 bases and J shed 0 bases, with 8 bases lying between them. The CDR3 reads CASSQETSPNTGELFF. The DNA of the CDR3 is TGTGCCAGCAGCCAAGAAACTAGCCCGAACACCGGGGAGCTGTTTTTT.

The rearrangement uses TRBV18 and TRBJ2-5, with D maybe TRBD2 (6 bases). V lost 2 bases and J 5 bases, leaving 15 bases between the germline ends. CDR1 and CDR2 (germline): KGHSH, LQKENI. The CDR3 has 15 amino acids. This chain's CDR3 is CASSPVAGSGETQYF. In DNA form, the CDR3 reads TGTGCCAGCTCACCAGTGGCGGGATCCGGGGAGACCCAGTACTTC. The whole variable domain, filled in from reference TRBV18 and TRBJ2-5, reads NAGVMQNPRHLVRRRGQEARLRCSPMKGHSHVYWYRQLPEEGLKFMVYLQKENIIDESGMPKERFSAEFPKEGPSILRIQQVVRGDSAAYFCASSPVAGSGETQYFGPGTRLLVL.

The chain recombines TRBV7-2 with TRBJ2-1; tentative D call: TRBD2 (5 bases). This CDR3 region has 15 residues. Between the trimmed V and J ends, which lost 2 bases and 0 bases, there was a span of 8 bases. In germline, CDR1 is SGHTA, CDR2 FQGNSA. The CDR3 spells CASSLFAGSYNEQFF. The CDR3 nucleotides read TGTGCCAGCAGCTTATTTGCGGGCTCCTACAATGAGCAGTTCTTC.

This chain connects TRBV6-1 to TRBJ2-1; 13 nucleotides align to TRBD2. Germline V gives CDR1 MNHNS, CDR2 SASEGT. The CDR3 loop spans 16 amino acids. With V trimmed by 3 bases and J by 10 bases, 9 bases remained unmatched. Written as DNA, the CDR3 is TGTGCCAGCAGTGATCCACTAGCGGGAGGGACCCGAGAGCAGTTCTTC. This sequence encodes CASSDPLAGGTREQFF.

The chain carries TRBV4-3 and TRBJ2-7; no reliable D call. The CDR3 sequence is 13 residues long. Trimming stripped 0 bases from V and 5 bases from J, with 8 bases between. CDR1 and CDR2 (germline): LGHNA, YSLEER. The CDR3 spells CASSQDPRDEQYF. The CDR3 DNA sequence: TGCGCCAGCAGCCAAGATCCCCGGGACGAGCAGTACTTC.

The chain is built from TRBV6-5 and TRBJ2-7, with no clear D. This CDR3 contains 15 residues. Trimming shortened V by 0 bases and J by 0 bases, and 9 bases separated the two germline ends. Germline V gene sequence: CDR1 MNHEY, CDR2 SVGAGI. The chain's CDR3 is CASSYSVRYSYEQYF. CDR3 in DNA: TGTGCCAGCAGTTACTCGGTCAGGTACTCCTACGAGCAGTACTTC.

The chain employs TRBV9 and TRBJ2-2; D is undetermined. Germline V gene data show CDR1 as SGDLS and CDR2 as YYNGEE. The CDR3 totals 14 residues. Trimming shortened V by 1 base and J by 1 base, and 5 bases separated the two germline ends. The CDR3 DNA sequence: TGTGCCAGCAGCGTACGCGGGAACACCGGGGAGCTGTTTTTT. Translating gives CASSVRGNTGELFF.